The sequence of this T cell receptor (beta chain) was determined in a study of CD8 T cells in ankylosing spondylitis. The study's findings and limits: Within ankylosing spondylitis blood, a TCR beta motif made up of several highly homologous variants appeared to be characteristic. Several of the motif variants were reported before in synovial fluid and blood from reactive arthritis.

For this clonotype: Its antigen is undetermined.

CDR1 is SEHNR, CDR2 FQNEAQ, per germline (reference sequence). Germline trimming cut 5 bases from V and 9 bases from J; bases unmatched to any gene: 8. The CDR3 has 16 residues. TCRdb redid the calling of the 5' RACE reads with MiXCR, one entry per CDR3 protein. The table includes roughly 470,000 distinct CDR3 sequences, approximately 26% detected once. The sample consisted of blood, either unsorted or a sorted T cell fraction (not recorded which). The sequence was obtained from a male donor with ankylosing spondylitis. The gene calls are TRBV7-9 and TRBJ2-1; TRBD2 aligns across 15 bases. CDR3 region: CASSPPGLAGGVEQFF. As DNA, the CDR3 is TGTGCCAGCAGCCCCCCCGGACTAGCGGGAGGGGTTGAGCAGTTCTTC.